This is a list of T cell receptor beta chains from one sample in a study of blood T cell repertoires in COVID-19. The repertoire was sequenced with immunoSEQ multiplex PCR; TCRdb's copy has only in-frame clones and lacks some. The top ten hold about 12% of the sample, which has 250,000 or so clones, roughly 82% seen once. The sample taken for sequencing was peripheral blood. These receptors were taken from a man at least 80 years old with acute or convalescent COVID-19. Both conserved end residues are part of each CDR3. D genes are given only for firm matches. Only some rows state a clone size, as once, few, many or a class for expanded clones.

cdr3_nt cdr3_aa v_call d_call j_call clone_size
TGTGCCAGCAGAGGTAGACAGGGTTCGGACTATGGCTACACCTTC CASRGRQGSDYGYTF TRBV6-5 TRBD1 TRBJ1-2 few
TGTGCCAGCAGTTTGTCCATAGTTGGAAACACCATATATTTT CASSLSIVGNTIYF TRBV28 - TRBJ1-3 -
TGTGCCAGCAGTTACCTCTACAATGAGCAGTTCTTC CASSYLYNEQFF TRBV6-2/TRBV6-3 - TRBJ2-1 few
TGTGCCAGCAGTCCCCAGAAAGGGGCCCCCCGGGGAAACACCATATATTTT CASSPQKGAPRGNTIYF TRBV6-6 - TRBJ1-3 few
TGTGCCAGTAGTATGGGACTAGCGGGAGGGCCAAGGAATACAGATACGCAGTATTTT CASSMGLAGGPRNTDTQYF TRBV19 TRBD2 TRBJ2-3 -
TGTGCCAGCAGTTTTCTACTACATAGAACTGAAGCTTTCTTT CASSFLLHRTEAFF TRBV2 - TRBJ1-1 -
TGTGCCAGCAGAACCGCCGGACAGCCATATAGCAATCAGCCCCAGCATTTT CASRTAGQPYSNQPQHF TRBV28 - TRBJ1-5 -
TGTGCCAGCAGTGAAGAAACCGTTAGCACTGAAGCTTTCTTT CASSEETVSTEAFF TRBV2 - TRBJ1-1 -
TGTGCCAGCTCACCGTTACAACAGGGGGAGACCGGGGAGCTGTTTTTT CASSPLQQGETGELFF TRBV18 TRBD1 TRBJ2-2 -
TGCGCCAGCAGCTTGGGCGGCCAGGGGACATACGAGCAGTACTTC CASSLGGQGTYEQYF TRBV5-1 - TRBJ2-7 -
TGTGCCAGCAGTCCCCCAGGGGGCGAAAAACTGTTTTTT CASSPPGGEKLFF TRBV25-1 TRBD1 TRBJ1-4 -
TGTGCCAGCAGTACGGGGACAGGGGGTTCCCTGGCCCAGCATTTT CASSTGTGGSLAQHF TRBV6-5 TRBD1 TRBJ1-5 few
TGTGCCAGCAGCCCCAGGGCAGGGTCCTCCTACAATGAGCAGTTCTTC CASSPRAGSSYNEQFF TRBV7-8 - TRBJ2-1 -
TGCAGCGTCGGGGCCGGGAGGCGAGAGACCCAGTACTTC CSVGAGRRETQYF TRBV29-1 TRBD2 TRBJ2-5 -
TGTGCCAGCAGGGGGGCCGGGACAGGGAGAACTGAAGCTTTCTTT CASRGAGTGRTEAFF TRBV28 TRBD1 TRBJ1-1 -
TGTGCCAGCTACCGAGCGGGGGCCTACAATGAGCAGTTCTTC CASYRAGAYNEQFF TRBV27 TRBD2 TRBJ2-1 -
TGCGCCAGCAGCTTCGGGGCTGAAGCTTTCTTT CASSFGAEAFF TRBV5-1 - TRBJ1-1 -
TGTGCCAGCAGTTATTGGGGCAGGGGGAGCTATGGCTACACCTTC CASSYWGRGSYGYTF TRBV6-5 TRBD1 TRBJ1-2 -
TGTGCCAGTAGGGTCGGACTTACTACCTCTGGGGCCAACGTCCTGACTTTC CASRVGLTTSGANVLTF TRBV19 - TRBJ2-6 -
TGCGCCAGCCCGATTACATGCGGGGCATACAATGAGCAGTTCTTC CASPITCGAYNEQFF TRBV5-1 - TRBJ2-1 -
TGTGCCAGCAGTTACACAACAGTGGGACTTGAAGCTTTCTTT CASSYTTVGLEAFF TRBV6-5 - TRBJ1-1 -
TGTGCCAGCACCCCCCTCTCTGGAAACACCATATATTTT CASTPLSGNTIYF TRBV12-3/TRBV12-4 - TRBJ1-3 -
TGTGCCAGCACTCCGGCAGGGGGTTACTCCTACGAGCAGTACTTC CASTPAGGYSYEQYF TRBV2 TRBD1 TRBJ2-7 -
TGTGCCAGCAGCTTAGATCTAAGCGGGGGTTCCTACAATGAGCAGTTCTTC CASSLDLSGGSYNEQFF TRBV11-2 TRBD2 TRBJ2-1 once
TGCGCCAGCAGTGAGTCGGCGGGGGGGTTAACAGATACGCAGTATTTT CASSESAGGLTDTQYF TRBV10-1 TRBD2 TRBJ2-3 -
TGTGCCAGCAGTTTACGGGGGACGGACCTAACCTACGAGCAGTACTTC CASSLRGTDLTYEQYF TRBV28 - TRBJ2-7 -
TGTGCCAGCAGCCAACAGGGCGGGGGTGAAAAACTGTTTTTT CASSQQGGGEKLFF TRBV3-1/TRBV3-2 - TRBJ1-4 few
TGTGCCAGCAGTATGCCCACCCCCGGGACAGGGGGCAGCATAGGGTCTGGAAACACCATATATTTT CASSMPTPGTGGSIGSGNTIYF TRBV27 TRBD1 TRBJ1-3 few
TGCGCCAGCAGCGTAACAGGGAGTAAAGTCTCTGGAAACACCATATATTTT CASSVTGSKVSGNTIYF TRBV5-1 - TRBJ1-3 -
TGTGCCAGCAGCCAAGACGGGACTACTTTTGACGAGCAGTACTTC CASSQDGTTFDEQYF TRBV4-2 TRBD2 TRBJ2-7 -
TGTGCCAGCAGCGCTGGACAGGATTCACCCCTCCACTTT CASSAGQDSPLHF TRBV9 TRBD1 TRBJ1-6 -
TGTGCCAGCAGTTCGCCCTCTAGTGAAGCTTTCTTT CASSSPSSEAFF TRBV28 - TRBJ1-1 -
TGTGCCAGCAGCTTAGGACCGGGACAGGGGGCAAATGAGCAGTTCTTC CASSLGPGQGANEQFF TRBV11-3 TRBD1 TRBJ2-1 few
TGTGCCAGCAAGCAGGGGGTTGGCGGGGAGCTGTTTTTT CASKQGVGGELFF TRBV6-5 TRBD1 TRBJ2-2 -
TGTGCCAGCAGTTTAGGGGCGGGAGGGCCGAGGAAAGGGCAAGAGACCCAGTACTTC CASSLGAGGPRKGQETQYF TRBV28 TRBD2 TRBJ2-5 -
TGTGCCAGCAGCCAAGCCCGAGGCACAGGGGGCTACGAGCAGTACTTC CASSQARGTGGYEQYF TRBV3-1/TRBV3-2 TRBD1 TRBJ2-7 -
TGTGCCAGCAGCAGCAGGGGGCTCGATGAGCAGTTCTTC CASSSRGLDEQFF TRBV7-9 TRBD1 TRBJ2-1 -
TGTGCCAGCAGCTTAGTCCCCCCGAGTGGGGAGAACTATGGCTACACCTTC CASSLVPPSGENYGYTF TRBV7-8 - TRBJ1-2 -
TGTGCCAGCAGCTTGACGGGGGGCTCCTACGAGCAGTACTTC CASSLTGGSYEQYF TRBV11-2 TRBD2 TRBJ2-7 -
TGTGCCAGCAGTACCGGACAGCCAGATACGCAGTATTTT CASSTGQPDTQYF TRBV6-2/TRBV6-3 - TRBJ2-3 -
TGTGCCAGCAGTGAAGGTGTACTAGCGGTCCGCCAAGAGACCCAGTACTTC CASSEGVLAVRQETQYF TRBV6-1 TRBD2 TRBJ2-5 -
TGCGCCAGCAGTCGGGGGGATGGAGCTAACGAGCAGTACTTC CASSRGDGANEQYF TRBV5-1 TRBD2 TRBJ2-7 -
TGTGCCAGCAGCCAAGCCACAGGTACGCAGTATTTT CASSQATGTQYF TRBV4-2 - TRBJ2-3 -
TGTGCCAGCAGCTTAGGCACAGGGCCTGGAAACACCATATATTTT CASSLGTGPGNTIYF TRBV5-6 - TRBJ1-3 -
TGTGCCAGCAGTCCTCCGAGGGTCGGCACTGAAGCTTTCTTT CASSPPRVGTEAFF TRBV6-6 - TRBJ1-1 -
TGTGCCAGCAGTTTCGGGACTAGCGGGGTCCTGATCACAGATACGCAGTATTTT CASSFGTSGVLITDTQYF TRBV6-2/TRBV6-3 TRBD2 TRBJ2-3 -
TGTGCCAGCAGCTTGGCGGGGTCCCAAAGGCTGTCCTCCTACGAGCAGTACTTC CASSLAGSQRLSSYEQYF TRBV5-6 - TRBJ2-7 -
TGTGCCAGCAGTCCTTCGACAGGCGTGAACACTGAAGCTTTCTTT CASSPSTGVNTEAFF TRBV6-5 - TRBJ1-1 -
TGCGCCAGCAGGGACGGGAGGAAGTCTGGAAACACCATATATTTT CASRDGRKSGNTIYF TRBV10-2 - TRBJ1-3 -
TGTGCCAGCAGTTTAATGATCAGGGATTTGGGTAATGAGCAGTTCTTC CASSLMIRDLGNEQFF TRBV28 - TRBJ2-1 -
TGTGCCAGCAGTGAATGGGGGGGGATTGAAGCTTTCTTT CASSEWGGIEAFF TRBV25-1 - TRBJ1-1 -
TGCGCCAGCAGCCCGGGGAGCTCCCCTCCCTACGAGCAGTACTTC CASSPGSSPPYEQYF TRBV10-1 - TRBJ2-7 once
TGTGCCAGCAGCCGATCGGTTACAGGGCTGGACTACAATGAGCAGTTCTTC CASSRSVTGLDYNEQFF TRBV11-3 - TRBJ2-1 once